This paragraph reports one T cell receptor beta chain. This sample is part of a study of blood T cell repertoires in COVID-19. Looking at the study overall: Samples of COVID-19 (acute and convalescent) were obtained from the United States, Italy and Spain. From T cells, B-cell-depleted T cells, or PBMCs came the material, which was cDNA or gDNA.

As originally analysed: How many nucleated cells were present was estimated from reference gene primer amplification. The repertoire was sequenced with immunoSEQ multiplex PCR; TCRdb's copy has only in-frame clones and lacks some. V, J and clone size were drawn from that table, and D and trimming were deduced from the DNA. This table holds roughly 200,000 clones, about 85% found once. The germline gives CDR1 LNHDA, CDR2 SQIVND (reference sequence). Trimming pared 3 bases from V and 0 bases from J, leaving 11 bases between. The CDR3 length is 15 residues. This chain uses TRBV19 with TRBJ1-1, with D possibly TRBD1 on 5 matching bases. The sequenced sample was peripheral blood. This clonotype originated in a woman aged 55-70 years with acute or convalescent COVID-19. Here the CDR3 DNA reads TGTGCCAGTAGTATCGCACAGGTCCTGAACACTGAAGCTTTCTTT. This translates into CASSIAQVLNTEAFF.